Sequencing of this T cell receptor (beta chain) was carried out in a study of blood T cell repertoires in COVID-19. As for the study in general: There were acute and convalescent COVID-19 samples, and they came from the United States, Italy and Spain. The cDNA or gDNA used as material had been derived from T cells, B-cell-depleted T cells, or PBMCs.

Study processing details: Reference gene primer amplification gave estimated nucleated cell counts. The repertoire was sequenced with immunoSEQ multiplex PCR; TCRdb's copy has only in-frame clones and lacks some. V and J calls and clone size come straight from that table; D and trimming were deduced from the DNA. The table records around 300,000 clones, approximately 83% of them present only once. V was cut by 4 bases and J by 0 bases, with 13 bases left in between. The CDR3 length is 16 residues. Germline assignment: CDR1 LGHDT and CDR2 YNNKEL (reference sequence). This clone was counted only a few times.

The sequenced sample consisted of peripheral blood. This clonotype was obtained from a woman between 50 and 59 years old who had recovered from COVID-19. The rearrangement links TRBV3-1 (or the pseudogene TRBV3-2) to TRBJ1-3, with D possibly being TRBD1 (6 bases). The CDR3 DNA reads TGTGCCAGCAGCCTGCAGGGGCAGATCTCTGGAAACACCATATATTTT. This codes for CASSLQGQISGNTIYF.